The TCR beta chain described here comes from a study of shared clonotypes between healthy human individuals. Overall study context: The donors, two women and a few men, were aged 18 to 49. Per donor, three plates held CD4 naive cells, three held CD4 memory, two held CD8 naive and one held CD8 memory.

Clones were sequenced by immunoSEQ multiplex PCR, and TCRdb holds only the in-frame ones, with some missing. The sample carries 850,000 to 1,200,000 clones, about 76% recorded once. Concerning this clone: Antigen: not known.

General observations from the study: Naive CD4 clonotype sharing across a handful of donors was 5% to 6%. Among donors, the sharing of clonotypes was expected to be influenced by sequencing depth.

The CDR3 length is 14 residues. The germline V gene encodes CDR1 SGHTA and CDR2 FQGNSA. Unmatched junction bases numbered 10, after V lost 5 bases and J lost 9 bases. The sequenced sample was memory CD4+ T cells sorted from blood. Subset specified: CD45RA-negative fraction. This clonotype was sampled from a man between 18 and 35 years old in good health. This chain connects TRBV7-2 to TRBJ2-1, with TRBD2 matching over 7 bases. The CDR3 nucleotides read TGTGCCAGCAGCCCACTAGCGACGAGAGGTGAGCAGTTCTTC. Translated: CASSPLATRGEQFF.